This TCR beta chain was obtained from a study of T-cell memory formation after mild COVID-19. Note on this clonotype: Its antigen is not identified.

General study findings and limits: CD4+ contracting clones lay mainly in CM and EM, CD8+ ones in EMRA.

V lost 0 bases and J lost 6; bases outside the gene matches: 5. Germline V lookup: CDR1 SGHRS, CDR2 YFSETQ. The CDR3 is made up of 15 amino acids. TCRdb re-analysed the 5' RACE reads in MiXCR, keeping a single row per CDR3 protein. The repertoire has more than 300,000 distinct CDR3 sequences, around an eighth of them found once; the top ten carry roughly 21%. The chain joins TRBV5-1 to TRBJ2-7, with TRBD1 identical over 11 bases. Sample: PBMCs or a T cell subset sorted from them (not recorded which). The clonotype originates from a man younger than 35 who had mild COVID-19 (a few samples of this study predate the infection). Cell type and time point are not known. The CDR3 region has the DNA TGCGCCAGCAGCTTGGAGGGACAGGGGGTAAGCGAGCAGTACTTC. It specifies CASSLEGQGVSEQYF.